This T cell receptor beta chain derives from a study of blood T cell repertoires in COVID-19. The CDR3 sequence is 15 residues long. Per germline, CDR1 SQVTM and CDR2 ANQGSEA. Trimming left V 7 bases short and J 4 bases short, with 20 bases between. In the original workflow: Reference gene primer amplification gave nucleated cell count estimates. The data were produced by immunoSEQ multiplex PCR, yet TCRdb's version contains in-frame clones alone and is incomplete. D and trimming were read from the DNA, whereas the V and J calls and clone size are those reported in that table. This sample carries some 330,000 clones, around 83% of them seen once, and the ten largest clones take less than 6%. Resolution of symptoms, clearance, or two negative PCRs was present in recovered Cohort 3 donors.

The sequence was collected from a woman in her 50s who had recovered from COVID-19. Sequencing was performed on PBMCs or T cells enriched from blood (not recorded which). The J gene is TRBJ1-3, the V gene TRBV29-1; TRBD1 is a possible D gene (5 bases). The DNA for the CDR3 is TGCAGCGCCGAAGGGGCCAGGACGTCCGGAAACACCATATATTTT. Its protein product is CSAEGARTSGNTIYF. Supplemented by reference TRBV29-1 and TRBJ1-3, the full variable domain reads SAVISQKPSRDICQRGTSLTIQCQVDSQVTMMFWYRQQPGQSLTLIATANQGSEATYESGFVIDKFPISRPNLTFSTLTVSNMSPEDSSIYLCSAEGARTSGNTIYFGEGSWLTVV.